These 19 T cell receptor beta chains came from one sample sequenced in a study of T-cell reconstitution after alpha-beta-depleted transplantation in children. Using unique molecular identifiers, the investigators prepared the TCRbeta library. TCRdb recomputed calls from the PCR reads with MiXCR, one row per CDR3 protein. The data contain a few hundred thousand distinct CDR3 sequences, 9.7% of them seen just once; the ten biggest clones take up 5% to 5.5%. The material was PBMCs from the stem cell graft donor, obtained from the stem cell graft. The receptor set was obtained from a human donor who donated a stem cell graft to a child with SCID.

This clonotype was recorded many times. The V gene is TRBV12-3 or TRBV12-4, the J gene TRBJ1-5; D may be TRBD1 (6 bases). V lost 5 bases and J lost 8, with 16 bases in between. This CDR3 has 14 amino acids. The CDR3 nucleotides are TGTGCCAGCAGTAAGAAGGGGGGGATGGAGCCCCAGCATTTT. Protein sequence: CASSKKGGMEPQHF.

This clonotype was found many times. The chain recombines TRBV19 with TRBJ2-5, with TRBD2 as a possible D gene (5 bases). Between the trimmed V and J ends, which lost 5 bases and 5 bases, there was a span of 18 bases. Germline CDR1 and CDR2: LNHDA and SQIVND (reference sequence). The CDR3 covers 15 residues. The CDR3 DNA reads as TGTGCCAGTAGTCCCGCCGGACTTCTTAGGGAGACCCAGTACTTC. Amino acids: CASSPAGLLRETQYF.

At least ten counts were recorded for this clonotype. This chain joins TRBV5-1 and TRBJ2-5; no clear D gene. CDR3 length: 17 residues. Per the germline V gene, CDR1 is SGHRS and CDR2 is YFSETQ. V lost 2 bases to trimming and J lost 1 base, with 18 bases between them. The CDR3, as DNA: TGCGCCAGCAGCTTCAGTCGTGGTACATGGGGCCAAGAGACCCAGTACTTC. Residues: CASSFSRGTWGQETQYF.

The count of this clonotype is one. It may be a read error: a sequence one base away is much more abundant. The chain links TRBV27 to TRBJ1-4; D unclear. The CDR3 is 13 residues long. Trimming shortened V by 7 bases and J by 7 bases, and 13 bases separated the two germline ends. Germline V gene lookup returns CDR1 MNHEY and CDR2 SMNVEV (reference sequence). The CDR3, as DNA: TGTGCCAGCATCCTGGGTTGGGGTGAAAAACTGTTTTTT. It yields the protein CASILGWGEKLFF. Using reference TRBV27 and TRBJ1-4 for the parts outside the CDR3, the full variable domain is EAQVTQNPRYLITVTGKKLTVTCSQNMNHEYMSWYRQDPGLGLRQIYYSMNVEVTDKGDVPEGYKVSRKEKRNFPLILESPSPNQTSLYFCASILGWGEKLFFGSGTQLSVL.

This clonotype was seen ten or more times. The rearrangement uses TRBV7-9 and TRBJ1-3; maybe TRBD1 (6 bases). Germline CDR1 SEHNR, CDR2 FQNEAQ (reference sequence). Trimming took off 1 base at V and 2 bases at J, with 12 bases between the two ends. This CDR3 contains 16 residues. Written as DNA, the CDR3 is TGTGCCAGCAGCTTAGAGTGGGGGGGCGCTGGAAACACCATATATTTT. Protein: CASSLEWGGAGNTIYF.

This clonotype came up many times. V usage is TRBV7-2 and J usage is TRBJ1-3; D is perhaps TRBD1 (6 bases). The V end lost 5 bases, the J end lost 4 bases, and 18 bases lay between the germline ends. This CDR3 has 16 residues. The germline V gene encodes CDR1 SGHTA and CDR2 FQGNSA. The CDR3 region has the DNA TGTGCCAGCAGCCTACAGGGCCCTTGGGGAGGAAACACCATATATTTT. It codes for CASSLQGPWGGNTIYF.

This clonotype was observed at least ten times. CDR3 sequence: CAISEWAQGINTGELFF. CDR3 nucleotides: TGTGCCATCAGTGAGTGGGCACAGGGAATCAACACCGGGGAGCTGTTTTTT. V is TRBV10-3 and J is TRBJ2-2; D is perhaps TRBD1 (6 bases). Germline V gives CDR1 ENHRY, CDR2 SYGVKD. The CDR3 sequence is 17 residues long. The V gene lost 1 base and the J gene lost 2 bases, with 14 bases spanning the gap.

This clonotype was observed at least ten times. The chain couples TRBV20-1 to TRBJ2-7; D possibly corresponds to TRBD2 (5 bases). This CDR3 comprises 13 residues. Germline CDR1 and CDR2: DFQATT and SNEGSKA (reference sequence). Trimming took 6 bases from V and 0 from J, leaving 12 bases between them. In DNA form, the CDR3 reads TGCAGTGCCGACTATCTAAGCTCCTACGAGCAGTACTTC. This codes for CSADYLSSYEQYF.

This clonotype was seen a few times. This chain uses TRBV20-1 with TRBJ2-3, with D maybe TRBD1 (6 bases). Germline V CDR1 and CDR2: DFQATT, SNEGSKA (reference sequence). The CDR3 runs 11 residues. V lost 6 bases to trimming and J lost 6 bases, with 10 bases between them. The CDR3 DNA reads TGCAGTGCGTGGCAGGGGGATACGCAGTATTTT. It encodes CSAWQGDTQYF.

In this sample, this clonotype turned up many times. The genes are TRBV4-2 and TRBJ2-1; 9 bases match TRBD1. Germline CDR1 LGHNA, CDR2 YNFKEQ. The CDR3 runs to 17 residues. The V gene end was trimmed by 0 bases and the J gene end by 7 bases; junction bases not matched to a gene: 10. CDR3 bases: TGTGCCAGCAGCCAAGATAAGGAGGGACAGGGTGCGAATGAGCAGTTCTTC. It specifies CASSQDKEGQGANEQFF.

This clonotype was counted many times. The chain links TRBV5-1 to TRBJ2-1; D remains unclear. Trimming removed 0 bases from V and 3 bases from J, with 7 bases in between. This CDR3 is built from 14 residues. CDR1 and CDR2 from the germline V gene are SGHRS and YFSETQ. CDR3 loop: CASSLEAYYNEQFF. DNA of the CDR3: TGCGCCAGCAGCTTGGAGGCCTACTACAATGAGCAGTTCTTC.

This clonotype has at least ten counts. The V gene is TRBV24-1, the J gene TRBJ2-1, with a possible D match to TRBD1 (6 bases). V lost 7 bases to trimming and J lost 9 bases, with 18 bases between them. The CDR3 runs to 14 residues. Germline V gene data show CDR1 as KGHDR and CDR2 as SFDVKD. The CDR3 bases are TGTGCCACCAGGGATAGGGACAACAATGGTGAGCAGTTCTTC. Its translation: CATRDRDNNGEQFF.

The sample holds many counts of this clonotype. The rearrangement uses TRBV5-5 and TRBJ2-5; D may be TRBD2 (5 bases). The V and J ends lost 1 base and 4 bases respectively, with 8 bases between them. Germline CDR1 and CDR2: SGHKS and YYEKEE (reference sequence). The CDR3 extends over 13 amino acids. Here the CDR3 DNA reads TGTGCCAGCAGCTTGCTAGGGAGAGAGACCCAGTACTTC. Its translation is CASSLLGRETQYF.

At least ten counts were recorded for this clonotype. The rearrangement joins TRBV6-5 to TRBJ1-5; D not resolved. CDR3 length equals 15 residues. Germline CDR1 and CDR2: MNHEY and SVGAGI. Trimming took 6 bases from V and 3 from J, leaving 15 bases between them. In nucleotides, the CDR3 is TGTGCCAGCAGCCGGGCCCCAGGCCCCAATCAGCCCCAGCATTTT. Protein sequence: CASSRAPGPNQPQHF.

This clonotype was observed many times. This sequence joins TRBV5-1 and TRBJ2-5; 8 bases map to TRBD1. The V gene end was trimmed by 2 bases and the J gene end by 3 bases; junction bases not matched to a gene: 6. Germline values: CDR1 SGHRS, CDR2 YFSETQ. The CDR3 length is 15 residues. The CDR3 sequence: CASSFYRGKEETQYF. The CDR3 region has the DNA TGCGCCAGCAGCTTTTACAGGGGGAAGGAAGAGACCCAGTACTTC.

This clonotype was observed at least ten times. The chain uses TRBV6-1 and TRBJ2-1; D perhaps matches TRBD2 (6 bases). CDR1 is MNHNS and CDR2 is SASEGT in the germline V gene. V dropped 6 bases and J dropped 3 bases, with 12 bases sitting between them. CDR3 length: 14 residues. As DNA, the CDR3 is TGTGCCAGCAGCCCCGGGGAGGACTACAATGAGCAGTTCTTC. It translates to CASSPGEDYNEQFF.

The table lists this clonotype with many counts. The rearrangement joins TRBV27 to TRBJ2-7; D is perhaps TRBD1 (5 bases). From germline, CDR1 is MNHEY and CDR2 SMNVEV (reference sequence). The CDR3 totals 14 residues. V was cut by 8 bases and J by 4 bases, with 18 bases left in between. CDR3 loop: CASRNPDNWYEQYF. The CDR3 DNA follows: TGTGCCAGCCGAAATCCGGACAATTGGTACGAGCAGTACTTC.

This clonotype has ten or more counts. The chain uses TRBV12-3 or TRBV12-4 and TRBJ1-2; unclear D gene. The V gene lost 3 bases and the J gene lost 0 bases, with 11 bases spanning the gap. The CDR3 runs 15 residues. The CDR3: CASSFGRLTNYGYTF. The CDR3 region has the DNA TGTGCCAGCAGTTTCGGTCGACTGACTAACTATGGCTACACCTTC.

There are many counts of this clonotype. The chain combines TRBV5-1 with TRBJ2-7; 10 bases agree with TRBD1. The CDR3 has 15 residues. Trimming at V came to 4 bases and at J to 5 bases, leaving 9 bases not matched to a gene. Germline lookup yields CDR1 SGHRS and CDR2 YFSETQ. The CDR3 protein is CASSLRRTGGDEQYF. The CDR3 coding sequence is TGCGCCAGCAGCCTACGCAGGACAGGGGGAGACGAGCAGTACTTC.